This T cell receptor (beta chain) was identified in a study of metastatic and nonmetastatic thyroid tumors. About the research overall: Blood and tumor or nodule tissue repertoires from malignant and benign thyroid patients were compared.

From germline, CDR1 is SGHVS and CDR2 FQNEAQ. CDR3 length: 16 amino acids. Between the trimmed V and J ends, which lost 2 bases and 5 bases, there was a span of 13 bases. Among the patients, none had received any treatment before thyroid surgery. The table lists this clone with many counts. TCRdb re-analyzed the PCR reads using MiXCR. The table includes 55,000 to 75,000 clones, 15% to 20% detected once. The origin of this receptor is a female donor with papillary thyroid cancer or a benign thyroid nodule (not recorded which). Some clones in this sample may be carry-over from other donors' samples. Input material: blood. V gene TRBV7-8 combines with J gene TRBJ1-6, with D tentatively TRBD1 (5 bases). The CDR3 is CASSLFQGSNNSPLHF. The CDR3 DNA reads TGTGCCAGCAGCTTATTCCAGGGCAGTAATAATTCACCCCTCCACTTT.